One and the same sample provided the 7 T cell receptor beta chains below, sequenced in a study of blood T cell repertoires in COVID-19 (TCRdb year 2020). The library was built by means of the immunoSEQ multiplex PCR assay. TCRdb stores this immuneACCESS table with in-frame sequences only. Part of the clones is absent; in the studies checked, under half of the shortfall reflects unresolved V genes, and no reason is known for the rest. The table for this sample lists under 100,000 clones; 80% to 90% of them were counted only once. The ten top clones hold 4.6% of the sample. The sample was peripheral blood. These receptors originate from a middle-aged man with active COVID-19.

The chain links TRBV7-2 to TRBJ2-7; 7 positions match TRBD1. The J segment lost 3 bases and the V segment lost 5 bases, leaving 7 bases of the junction unmatched. This CDR3 spans 14 amino acids. Germline CDR1 reads SGHTA; CDR2 reads FQGNSA. CDR3 in amino acids: CASSLRDRDYEQYF. The CDR3, as DNA: TGTGCCAGCAGCCTACGGGACAGAGACTACGAGCAGTACTTC.

This chain links TRBV5-1 with TRBJ2-5, with 14 bases matching TRBD2. The CDR3 sequence is 16 residues long. Germline lookup yields CDR1 SGHRS and CDR2 YFSETQ. V shed 4 bases and J 2 bases; nucleotides not matched to a gene: 4. CDR3 in DNA: TGCGCCAGCAGCCCAGGGACTAGCGGGGGACAAGAGACCCAGTACTTC. Its protein product is CASSPGTSGGQETQYF.

The rearrangement uses TRBV18 and TRBJ2-3; 9 bases are shared with TRBD1. In germline, CDR1 is KGHSH, CDR2 LQKENI. V shed 3 bases and J 5 bases; nucleotides not matched to a gene: 15. The CDR3 is made up of 18 amino acids. CDR3 region: CASSPIVTGGGVGDTQYF. DNA of the CDR3: TGTGCCAGCTCACCTATCGTAACAGGGGGCGGCGTGGGAGATACGCAGTATTTT.

The chain uses TRBV12-5 and TRBJ1-1; D is uncertain. The germline V gene encodes CDR1 LGHNT and CDR2 FRNRAP. Between the trimmed V and J ends, which lost 5 bases and 1 base, there was a span of 14 bases. This CDR3 region has 15 residues. DNA of the CDR3: TGTGCTAGTGGTGCCTCCCGGAGGACGAACACTGAAGCTTTCTTT. It specifies CASGASRRTNTEAFF.

V gene TRBV9 combines with J gene TRBJ1-3; D remains unclear. V dropped 7 bases and J dropped 0 bases, with 14 bases sitting between them. Germline V gene sequence: CDR1 SGDLS, CDR2 YYNGEE. This CDR3 comprises 15 residues. The CDR3 reads CASPSGLISGNTIYF. In DNA form, the CDR3 reads TGTGCCAGCCCCAGTGGACTGATCTCTGGAAACACCATATATTTT.

The chain couples TRBV9 to TRBJ2-2, with TRBD1 identical over 8 bases. Germline trimming cut 2 bases from V and 3 bases from J; bases unmatched to any gene: 3. This CDR3 contains 15 residues. CDR1 is SGDLS, CDR2 YYNGEE, per germline. Written as DNA, the CDR3 is TGTGCCAGCAGCGTGAGGACAGGGTACACCGGGGAGCTGTTTTTT. This gives the protein CASSVRTGYTGELFF.

The CDR3 protein is CASSDRYEQYF. The CDR3 nucleotides are TGTGCCAGCAGTGACAGGTACGAGCAGTACTTC. The V gene is TRBV2, the J gene TRBJ2-7, with no clear D. Germline loops: CDR1 SNHLY, CDR2 FYNNEI. Trimming took 3 bases from V and 4 from J, leaving 4 bases between them. CDR3 length: 11 amino acids.